This paragraph reports one TCR beta chain. The sample originates from a study of blood T cell repertoires in COVID-19. On the study more broadly: T cells, B-cell-depleted T cells, or PBMCs supplied cDNA or gDNA.

Authors' processing steps: For nucleated cells, counts were estimated from reference gene primer amplification. TCRdb's copy holds only in-frame clones and misses some; the assay was immunoSEQ multiplex PCR. The V and J calls and clone size were taken over from that table, and D and trimming were inferred from the DNA. Of about 98,000 clones listed, 82% are singletons. This CDR3 region has 15 residues. V shed 3 bases and J shed 5 bases, with 16 bases lying between them. Germline CDR1 and CDR2: LGHDT and YNNKEL (reference sequence). The material sequenced was peripheral blood. This chain links TRBV3-1 (or the pseudogene TRBV3-2) with TRBJ2-5; D is possibly TRBD1 (5 bases). This TCR was recovered from a man aged 65 to 79 with active or convalescent COVID-19. In DNA form, the CDR3 reads TGTGCCAGCAGCCAGCCGAAGGGGCTTATTGAGACCCAGTACTTC. Translation: CASSQPKGLIETQYF.